This TCR beta chain is from a study of blood T cell repertoires in COVID-19. On the study more broadly: PBMCs, B-cell-depleted T cells, or T cells were the source of the cDNA or gDNA that made up the material.

Repertoires were generated with immunoSEQ multiplex PCR, while TCRdb's copy carries only in-frame clones and drops some. Of 15,000 or so clones in the sample, around 92% are singletons; the top ten hold 7.6%. The junction had 5 bases not matched to a gene; V was cut back by 1 base and J by 4 bases. CDR3 size: 16 residues. CDR1 SGHRS and CDR2 YFSETQ come from the germline V gene. The V gene is TRBV5-1, the J gene TRBJ2-4; TRBD2 agrees at 10 bases. This clonotype was obtained from a human donor with active COVID-19. The donor label of this sample is uncertain. The sequenced sample consisted of peripheral blood. The CDR3 nucleotides read TGCGCCAGCAGCTTGTTACCGGGACTAGCGAAAAACATTCAGTACTTC. Amino acid sequence: CASSLLPGLAKNIQYF.